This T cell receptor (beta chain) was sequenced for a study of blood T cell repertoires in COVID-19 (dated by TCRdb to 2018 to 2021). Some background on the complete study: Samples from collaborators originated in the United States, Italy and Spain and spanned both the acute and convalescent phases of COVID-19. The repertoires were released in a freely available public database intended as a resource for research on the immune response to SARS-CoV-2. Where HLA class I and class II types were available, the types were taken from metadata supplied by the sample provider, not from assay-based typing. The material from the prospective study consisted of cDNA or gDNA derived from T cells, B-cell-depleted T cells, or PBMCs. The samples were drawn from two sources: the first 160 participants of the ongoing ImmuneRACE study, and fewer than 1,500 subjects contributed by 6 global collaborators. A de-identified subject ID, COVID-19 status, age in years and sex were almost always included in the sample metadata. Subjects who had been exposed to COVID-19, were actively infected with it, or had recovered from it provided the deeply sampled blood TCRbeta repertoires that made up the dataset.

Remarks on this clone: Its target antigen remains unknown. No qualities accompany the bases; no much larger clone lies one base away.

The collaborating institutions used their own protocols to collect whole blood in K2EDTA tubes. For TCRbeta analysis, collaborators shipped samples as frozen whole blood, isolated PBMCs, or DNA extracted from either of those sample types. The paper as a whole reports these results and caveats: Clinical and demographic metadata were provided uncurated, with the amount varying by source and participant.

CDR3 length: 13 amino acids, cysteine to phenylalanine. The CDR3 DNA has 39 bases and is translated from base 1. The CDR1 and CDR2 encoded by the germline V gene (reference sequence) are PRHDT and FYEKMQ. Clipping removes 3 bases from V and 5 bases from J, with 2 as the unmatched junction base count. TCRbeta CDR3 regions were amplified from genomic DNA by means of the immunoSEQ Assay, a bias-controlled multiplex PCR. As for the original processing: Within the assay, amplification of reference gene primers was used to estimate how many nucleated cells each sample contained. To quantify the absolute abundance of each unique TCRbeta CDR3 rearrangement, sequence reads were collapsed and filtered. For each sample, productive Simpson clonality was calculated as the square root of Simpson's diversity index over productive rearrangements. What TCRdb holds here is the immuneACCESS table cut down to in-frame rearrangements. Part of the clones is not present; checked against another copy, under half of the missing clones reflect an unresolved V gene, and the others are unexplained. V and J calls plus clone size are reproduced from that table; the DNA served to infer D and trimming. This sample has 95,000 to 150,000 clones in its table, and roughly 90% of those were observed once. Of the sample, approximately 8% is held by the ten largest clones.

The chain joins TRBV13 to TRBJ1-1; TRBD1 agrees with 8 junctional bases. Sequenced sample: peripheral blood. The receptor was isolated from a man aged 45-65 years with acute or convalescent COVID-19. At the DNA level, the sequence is TGTGCCAGCAGCTTCAGGGGGCGGACTGAAGCTTTCTTT. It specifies CASSFRGRTEAFF.